Following are 14 T cell receptor beta chains from one sample sequenced in a study of a mutant IDH1 vaccine in newly diagnosed glioma. Time point denoted: week 11, during vaccination. In every dose of vaccine, 300 ug of mutant IDH1 20-mer peptide was given alongside topical imiquimod. TCRdb keeps only in-frame clones here, not all; method: immunoSEQ multiplex PCR. The table includes around 53,000 clones, 91% detected once. These receptors' targets are unknown. The sample consisted of PBMCs, taken from a glioma patient whose treatment included an IDH1 peptide vaccine. These receptors originate from a man between 45 and 60 years old with glioma.

The genes are TRBV5-1 and TRBJ2-5, with a possible D match to TRBD1 (7 bases). Trimming stripped 5 bases from V and 2 bases from J, with 10 bases between. The CDR3 is 13 amino acids. Germline assignment: CDR1 SGHRS and CDR2 YFSETQ. The CDR3 region is CASRPGGQETQYF. DNA of the CDR3: TGCGCCAGCAGACCAGGGGGGCAAGAGACCCAGTACTTC.

The chain has TRBV7-2 and TRBJ2-5; 8 bases line up with TRBD1. The junction had 3 bases not matched to a gene; V was cut back by 4 bases and J by 2 bases. The length of the CDR3 is 14 residues. The V gene's germline CDR1 is SGHTA and CDR2 FQGNSA. The CDR3 protein is CASSSGQGQETQYF. The DNA of the CDR3 is TGTGCCAGCAGCTCCGGACAGGGTCAAGAGACCCAGTACTTC. Combining the CDR3 with reference TRBV7-2 and TRBJ2-5 gives the whole variable domain GAGVSQSPSNKVTEKGKDVELRCDPISGHTALYWYRQSLGQGLEFLIYFQGNSAPDKSGLPSDRFSAERTGGSVSTLTIQRTQQEDSAVYLCASSSGQGQETQYFGPGTRLLVL.

This clone is a singleton in its sample. The V and J genes are TRBV5-5 and TRBJ2-1, with TRBD1 as a possible D gene (5 bases). The CDR3 totals 16 residues. Germline CDR1 reads SGHKS; CDR2 reads YYEKEE (reference sequence). Trimming removed 4 bases at V and 5 bases at J, with 19 bases between. The CDR3 DNA reads TGTGCCAGCAGCACCAGGACACAAATGGCACACAATGAGCAGTTCTTC. Amino acid sequence: CASSTRTQMAHNEQFF.

The count of this clone is one. CDR3 bases: TGTGCCATCTCGAGTGGGGGCCTCCTAGGGTACACCGGGGAGCTGTTTTTT. It yields the protein CAISSGGLLGYTGELFF. The rearrangement links TRBV7-2 to TRBJ2-2, with D possibly matching TRBD1 (6 bases). The V and J ends lost 10 bases and 3 bases respectively, with 24 bases between them. Germline lookup yields CDR1 SGHTA and CDR2 FQGNSA. CDR3 length: 17 residues.

This chain connects TRBV5-1 to TRBJ1-2; no firm D call. Germline CDR1 is SGHRS and CDR2 is YFSETQ. Deletions cut 0 bases from V and 6 bases from J, with 9 bases between. The CDR3 covers 13 residues. The CDR3 DNA reads as TGCGCCAGCAGCTTGGATGGGGTCGATGGCTACACCTTC. This translates into CASSLDGVDGYTF.

V and J are TRBV7-9 and TRBJ1-1; TRBD1 might be the D (6 bases). V lost 4 bases, J lost 3 bases, and 12 bases lay in between. Germline values: CDR1 SEHNR, CDR2 FQNEAQ (reference sequence). The CDR3 totals 14 residues. This chain's CDR3 is CASSSQGPHTEAFF. The CDR3 DNA sequence: TGTGCCAGCAGCTCTCAGGGGCCCCACACTGAAGCTTTCTTT.

This chain connects TRBV5-5 to TRBJ2-1; D is uncertain. The CDR3 length is 16 residues. Looked up from germline, CDR1 is SGHKS and CDR2 is YYEKEE (reference sequence). The V gene lost 0 bases and the J gene lost 4 bases, with 14 bases spanning the gap. The CDR3 spells CASSLVFNVGYNEQFF. CDR3 bases: TGTGCCAGCAGCTTGGTATTCAATGTGGGATACAATGAGCAGTTCTTC. Full variable domain (outside the CDR3, taken from reference TRBV5-5 and TRBJ2-1): DAGVTQSPTHLIKTRGQQVTLRCSPISGHKSVSWYQQVLGQGPQFIFQYYEKEERGRGNFPDRFSARQFPNYSSELNVNALLLGDSALYLCASSLVFNVGYNEQFFGPGTRLTVL.

A note on this clone: Different DNA sequences within this sample yield the same CDR3. V gene TRBV7-9 combines with J gene TRBJ2-7; no firm D call. Trimming stripped 1 base from V and 6 bases from J, with 4 bases between. The CDR3 contains 11 residues. CDR1 SEHNR and CDR2 FQNEAQ come from the germline V gene (reference sequence). CDR3 in DNA: TGTGCCAGCAGCTTAGTTGGCGAGCAGTACTTC. Its translation: CASSLVGEQYF.

V is TRBV6-1 and J is TRBJ2-1; TRBD2 matches at 7 bases. The CDR3 has 12 amino acids. From germline, CDR1 is MNHNS and CDR2 SASEGT. The V segment lost 4 bases and the J segment 7 bases; nucleotides outside the gene matches: 1. The CDR3 sequence is CASSGAGNEQFF. As DNA, the CDR3 is TGTGCCAGCAGTGGAGCGGGGAATGAGCAGTTCTTC.

The chain recombines TRBV28 with TRBJ1-1; D remains unclear. The CDR3 length is 15 residues. The V and J ends lost 5 bases and 2 bases respectively, with 15 bases between them. In germline, CDR1 is MDHEN, CDR2 SYDVKM. This CDR3 is CASSQGPPFNTEAFF. The CDR3 bases are TGTGCCAGCAGTCAAGGCCCTCCCTTTAACACTGAAGCTTTCTTT.

The chain couples TRBV28 to TRBJ1-1; D gene uncertain. The CDR3 extends over 14 amino acids. V was pared by 6 bases and J by 1 base, with 12 bases between. The germline V gene has CDR1 MDHEN and CDR2 SYDVKM. CDR3 sequence: CASRDLTENTEAFF. The CDR3 region has the DNA TGTGCCAGCAGGGACTTAACAGAGAACACTGAAGCTTTCTTT.

This chain joins TRBV5-1 and TRBJ2-3; TRBD2 matches at 7 bases. Germline V gene sequence: CDR1 SGHRS, CDR2 YFSETQ. The CDR3 extends over 15 amino acids. The junction had 2 bases not matched to a gene; V was cut back by 0 bases and J by 1 base. This CDR3 is CASSLVTSGTDTQYF. The CDR3, as DNA: TGCGCCAGCAGCTTGGTTACTAGCGGCACAGATACGCAGTATTTT.

This chain connects TRBV7-9 to TRBJ2-7; D is possibly TRBD2 (6 bases). The CDR3 consists of 14 residues. Trimming pared 6 bases from V and 4 bases from J, leaving 16 bases between. The V gene's germline CDR1 is SEHNR and CDR2 FQNEAQ (reference sequence). The CDR3 DNA reads TGTGCCAGCAGTACGGGAGTAGGCGGATACGAGCAGTACTTC. Translation gives CASSTGVGGYEQYF.

This chain links TRBV5-8 with TRBJ2-3; 7 bases match TRBD2. Germline V lookup: CDR1 SGHTS, CDR2 YDEGEE. Trimming at V came to 6 bases and at J to 7 bases, leaving 17 bases not matched to a gene. The CDR3 contains 16 residues. The CDR3 DNA reads TGTGCCAGCAATGGCGCCCCGCGGGGGATTGGGAATACGCAGTATTTT. Protein product: CASNGAPRGIGNTQYF.